Below, 16 T cell receptor beta chains from the same sample are listed, as sequenced in a study of control samples from healthy donors and cancer patients. Here immunoSEQ multiplex PCR was the method, and the copy in TCRdb shows in-frame clones only, minus some. The sample carries 71,000 or so clones, roughly nine tenths recorded once. The source material was PBMCs. These receptors were collected from a man between 60 and 70 years old with lung cancer.

A single count supports this clone. V usage is TRBV6-1 and J usage is TRBJ1-5; D uncertain. Germline CDR1 reads MNHNS; CDR2 reads SASEGT. The CDR3 contains 15 residues. Trimming removed 3 bases from V and 4 bases from J, with 13 bases in between. In nucleotides, the CDR3 is TGTGCCAGCAGTGAGTTTGTGGAGGCAAATCAGCCCCAGCATTTT. This encodes CASSEFVEANQPQHF.

CDR3 residues: CASSFPRLAGEYSTDTQYF. In nucleotides, the CDR3 is TGCGCCAGCAGCTTCCCGCGACTAGCGGGGGAGTATAGCACAGATACGCAGTATTTT. This sequence joins TRBV5-1 and TRBJ2-3; 12 nucleotides align to TRBD2. Germline CDR1 and CDR2: SGHRS and YFSETQ. The J segment lost 0 bases and the V segment lost 2 bases, leaving 10 bases of the junction unmatched. CDR3 length: 19 amino acids.

The V and J genes are TRBV10-3 and TRBJ1-6, with 10 bases lining up with TRBD1. The V gene's germline CDR1 is ENHRY and CDR2 SYGVKD. The CDR3 covers 14 residues. V shed 6 bases and J 9 bases; nucleotides not matched to a gene: 5. The DNA of the CDR3 is TGTGCCATCAGCTCGGGACAGGGGTTTTCACCCCTCCACTTT. This translates into CAISSGQGFSPLHF.

The rearrangement links TRBV5-1 to TRBJ1-1; the match to TRBD1 covers 7 bases. J lost 1 base, V lost 5 bases, and 2 bases had no gene match. In germline, CDR1 is SGHRS, CDR2 YFSETQ. This CDR3 has 13 amino acids. The CDR3 DNA reads as TGCGCCAGCAGGAACAGGGGGAACACTGAAGCTTTCTTT. Translating gives CASRNRGNTEAFF.

V usage is TRBV18 and J usage is TRBJ1-4; D remains ambiguous. The CDR3 extends over 15 amino acids. Germline V lookup: CDR1 KGHSH, CDR2 LQKENI. The V end lost 5 bases, the J end lost 0 bases, and 10 bases lay between the germline ends. In DNA, the CDR3 is TGTGCCAGCTCATCTTATCCTGCAACTAATGAAAAACTGTTTTTT. Its protein product is CASSSYPATNEKLFF.

The chain employs TRBV13 and TRBJ2-3; perhaps TRBD2 as D (5 bases). Trimming pared 2 bases from V and 4 bases from J, leaving 10 bases between. Germline values: CDR1 PRHDT, CDR2 FYEKMQ (reference sequence). CDR3 length equals 14 residues. CDR3 sequence: CASSLSQAADTQYF. The CDR3 nucleotides read TGTGCCAGCAGCTTAAGTCAAGCGGCAGATACGCAGTATTTT.

The rearrangement uses TRBV28 and TRBJ2-2, with unresolved D. This CDR3 is 15 amino acids long. The V end lost 7 bases, the J end lost 0 bases, and 12 bases lay between the germline ends. Germline-derived CDR1 and CDR2 are MDHEN and SYDVKM. The CDR3 sequence: CASTVQGSNTGELFF. As DNA, the CDR3 is TGTGCCAGCACTGTCCAAGGGTCGAACACCGGGGAGCTGTTTTTT.

V is TRBV7-9 and J is TRBJ1-1, with D hard to call. V shed 5 bases and J shed 3 bases, with 10 bases lying between them. The germline V gene has CDR1 SEHNR and CDR2 FQNEAQ (reference sequence). The CDR3 spans 13 residues. In nucleotides, the CDR3 is TGTGCCAGCAGCAGGACCGCGGACACTGAAGCTTTCTTT. Translation gives CASSRTADTEAFF.

Notes on this clone: Germline is not matched at one junction end, which may reflect a read error. The J gene is TRBJ1-6, the V gene TRBV4-1; D possibly corresponds to TRBD1 (5 bases). In germline, CDR1 is MGHRA, CDR2 YSYEKL. CDR3 length: 16 amino acids. The CDR3: CASNQPGSSYNSPLHF. CDR3 DNA: TGCGCCAGCAACCAACCAGGGAGCTCCTATAATTCACCCCTCCACTTT.

The V call is TRBV2, the J call TRBJ1-6; 8 bases map to TRBD1. Germline CDR1 is SNHLY and CDR2 is FYNNEI. The trim removed 7 bases at V and 5 bases at J, leaving 7 bases unmatched. The CDR3 runs to 15 residues. This chain's CDR3 is CASIGQGGNNSPLHF. In DNA, the CDR3 is TGTGCCAGCATTGGACAGGGAGGTAATAATTCACCCCTCCACTTT.

This clone was detected only a few times. This rearrangement joins TRBV7-3 to TRBJ2-2; no clear D. CDR3 length equals 16 residues. The ends were cut back, 1 base at V and 6 bases at J, with 15 bases in the middle. Looked up from germline, CDR1 is SGHTA and CDR2 is FQGTGA. The CDR3 protein is CASSLKRTDGPGELFF. The DNA for the CDR3 is TGTGCCAGCAGCTTAAAGAGGACGGACGGGCCCGGGGAGCTGTTTTTT.

The genes are TRBV5-1 and TRBJ2-1; D is unresolved. Germline V lookup: CDR1 SGHRS, CDR2 YFSETQ. The CDR3 totals 16 residues. V lost 0 bases, J lost 9 bases, and 19 bases lay in between. The DNA for the CDR3 is TGCGCCAGCAGCTTGGAGGCAGGTACTATTACGGGTGAGCAGTTCTTC. Translating gives CASSLEAGTITGEQFF. The variable domain in full, completed from reference TRBV5-1 and TRBJ2-1, reads KAGVTQTPRYLIKTRGQQVTLSCSPISGHRSVSWYQQTPGQGLQFLFEYFSETQRNKGNFPGRFSGRQFSNSRSEMNVSTLELGDSALYLCASSLEAGTITGEQFFGPGTRLTVL.

This clone was observed a single time. This chain links TRBV5-1 with TRBJ1-1; 10 nucleotides agree with TRBD1. The germline CDR1 and CDR2 sequences are SGHRS and YFSETQ. This CDR3 has 14 amino acids. With V trimmed by 4 bases and J by 5 bases, 5 bases remained unmatched. The CDR3 here is CASSRTGGVTEAFF. DNA for the CDR3: TGCGCCAGCAGCCGGACAGGGGGAGTTACTGAAGCTTTCTTT. Together with reference TRBV5-1 and TRBJ1-1, the CDR3 gives the full variable domain: KAGVTQTPRYLIKTRGQQVTLSCSPISGHRSVSWYQQTPGQGLQFLFEYFSETQRNKGNFPGRFSGRQFSNSRSEMNVSTLELGDSALYLCASSRTGGVTEAFFGQGTRLTVV.

This sequence joins TRBV11-2 and TRBJ2-7; TRBD1 aligns across 9 bases. The CDR3 has 15 residues. The germline V gene encodes CDR1 SGHAT and CDR2 FQNNGV. Trimming at V came to 3 bases and at J to 2 bases, leaving 5 bases not matched to a gene. The CDR3 coding sequence is TGTGCCAGCAGCTTTCCTGGGACAGGGACCTACGAGCAGTACTTC. Encoded protein: CASSFPGTGTYEQYF.

In this sample, this clone turned up a few times. V usage is TRBV30 and J usage is TRBJ2-1, with D perhaps TRBD2 (5 bases). The CDR3 extends over 15 amino acids. V was pared by 4 bases and J by 0 bases, with 13 bases between. Per germline, CDR1 GTSNPN and CDR2 SVGIG (reference sequence). CDR3 DNA: TGTGCCTGGAAAAGTGACTACCTCTCCTACAATGAGCAGTTCTTC. This gives the protein CAWKSDYLSYNEQFF.

The V call is TRBV4-1, the J call TRBJ1-1, with 7 bases fitting TRBD1. J lost 1 base, V lost 4 bases, and 3 bases had no gene match. CDR3 size: 14 residues. Per germline, CDR1 MGHRA and CDR2 YSYEKL. The CDR3: CASSPTGTNTEAFF. The CDR3 nucleotides read TGCGCCAGCAGCCCGACAGGGACGAACACTGAAGCTTTCTTT.